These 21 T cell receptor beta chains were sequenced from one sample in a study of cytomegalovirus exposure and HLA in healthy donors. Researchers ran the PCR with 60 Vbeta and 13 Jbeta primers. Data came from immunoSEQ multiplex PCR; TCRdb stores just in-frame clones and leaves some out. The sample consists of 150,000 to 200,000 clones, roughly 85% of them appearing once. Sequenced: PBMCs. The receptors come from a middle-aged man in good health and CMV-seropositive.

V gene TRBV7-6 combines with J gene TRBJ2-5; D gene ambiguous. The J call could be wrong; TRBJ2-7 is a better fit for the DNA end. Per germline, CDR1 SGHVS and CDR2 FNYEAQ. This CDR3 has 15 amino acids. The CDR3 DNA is TGTGCCAGCAGCTTAGTAGGAGCGAACTCCTACGAGCAGTACTTC. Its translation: CASSLVGANSYEQYF.

CDR3 bases: TGCGCCAGCAGCACCAGGGATAGGGCAGATACGCAGTATTTT. It yields the protein CASSTRDRADTQYF. The rearrangement links TRBV5-1 to TRBJ2-3, with D possibly TRBD1 on 5 matching bases. Germline V lookup: CDR1 SGHRS, CDR2 YFSETQ. V lost 4 bases, J lost 4 bases, and 13 bases lay in between. The CDR3 loop spans 14 amino acids.

The CDR3 DNA sequence: TGTGCCAGCAGTACTAGCGGCCCGAACACCGGGGAGCTGTTTTTT. It specifies CASSTSGPNTGELFF. J is TRBJ2-2 and V is TRBV9; TRBD2 matches 8 bases. CDR3 length: 15 residues. V trimming: 5 bases; J trimming: 0 bases; junction bases outside the gene matches: 3. Germline V CDR1 and CDR2: SGDLS, YYNGEE.

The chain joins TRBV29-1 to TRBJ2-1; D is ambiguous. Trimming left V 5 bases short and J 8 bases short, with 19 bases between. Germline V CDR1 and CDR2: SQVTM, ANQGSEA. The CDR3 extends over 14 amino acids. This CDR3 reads CSVTRKESWHEQFF. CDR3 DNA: TGCAGCGTTACGAGAAAGGAGTCCTGGCATGAGCAGTTCTTC.

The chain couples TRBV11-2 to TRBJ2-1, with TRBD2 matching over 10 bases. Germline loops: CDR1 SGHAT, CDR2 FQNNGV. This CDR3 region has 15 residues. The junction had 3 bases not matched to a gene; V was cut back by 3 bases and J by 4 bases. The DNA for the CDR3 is TGTGCCAGCAGCTTGGGACTAGCGATGTACAATGAGCAGTTCTTC. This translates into CASSLGLAMYNEQFF.

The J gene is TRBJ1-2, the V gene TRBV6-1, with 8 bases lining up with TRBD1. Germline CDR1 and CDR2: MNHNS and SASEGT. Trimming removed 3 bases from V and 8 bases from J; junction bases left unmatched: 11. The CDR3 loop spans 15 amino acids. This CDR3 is CASSETRGTGGGYTF. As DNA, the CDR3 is TGTGCCAGCAGTGAGACTAGGGGGACAGGCGGGGGCTACACCTTC.

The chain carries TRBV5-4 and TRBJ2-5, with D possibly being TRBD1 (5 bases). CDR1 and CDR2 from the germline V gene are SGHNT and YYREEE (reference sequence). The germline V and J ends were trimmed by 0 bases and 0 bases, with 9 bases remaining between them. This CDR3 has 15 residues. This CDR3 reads CASSLGQTNQETQYF. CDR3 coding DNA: TGTGCCAGCAGCTTGGGACAGACAAACCAAGAGACCCAGTACTTC.

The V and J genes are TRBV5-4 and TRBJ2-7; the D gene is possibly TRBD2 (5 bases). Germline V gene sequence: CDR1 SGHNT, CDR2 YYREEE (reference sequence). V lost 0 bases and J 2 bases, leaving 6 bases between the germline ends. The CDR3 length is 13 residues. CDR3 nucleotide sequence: TGTGCCAGCAGCTTGGCGGGAACCTACGAGCAGTACTTC. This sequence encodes CASSLAGTYEQYF.

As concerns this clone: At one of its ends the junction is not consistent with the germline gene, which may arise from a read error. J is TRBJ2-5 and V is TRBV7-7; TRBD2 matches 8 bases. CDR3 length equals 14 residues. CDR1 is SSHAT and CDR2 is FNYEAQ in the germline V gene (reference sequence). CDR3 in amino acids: CASSSWGLEETQYF. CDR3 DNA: TGTGCTAGCAGCTCCTGGGGACTAGAAGAGACCCAGTACTTC.

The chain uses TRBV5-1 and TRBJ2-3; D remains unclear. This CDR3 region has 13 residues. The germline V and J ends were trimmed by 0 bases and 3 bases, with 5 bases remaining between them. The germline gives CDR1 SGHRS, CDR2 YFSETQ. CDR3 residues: CASSLDRTDTQYF. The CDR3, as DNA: TGCGCCAGCAGCTTGGACAGAACAGATACGCAGTATTTT.

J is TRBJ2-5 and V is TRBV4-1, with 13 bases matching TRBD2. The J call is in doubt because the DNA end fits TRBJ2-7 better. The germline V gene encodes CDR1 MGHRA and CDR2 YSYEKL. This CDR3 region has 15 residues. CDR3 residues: CASSQGLAGTYEQYF. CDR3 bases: TGCGCCAGCAGCCAGGGACTAGCGGGGACCTACGAGCAGTACTTC.

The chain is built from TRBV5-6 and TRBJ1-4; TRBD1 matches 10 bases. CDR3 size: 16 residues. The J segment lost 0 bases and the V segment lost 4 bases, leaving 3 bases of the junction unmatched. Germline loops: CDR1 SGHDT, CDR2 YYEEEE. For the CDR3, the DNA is TGTGCCAGCAGCCAAGGACAGGGGGCAACTAATGAAAAACTGTTTTTT. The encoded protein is CASSQGQGATNEKLFF.

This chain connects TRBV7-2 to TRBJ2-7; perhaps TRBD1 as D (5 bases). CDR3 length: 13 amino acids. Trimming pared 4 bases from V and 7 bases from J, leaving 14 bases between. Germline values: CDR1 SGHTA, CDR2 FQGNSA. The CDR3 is CASSSRASREQYF. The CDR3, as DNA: TGTGCCAGCAGCTCCAGGGCGAGCAGGGAGCAGTACTTC.

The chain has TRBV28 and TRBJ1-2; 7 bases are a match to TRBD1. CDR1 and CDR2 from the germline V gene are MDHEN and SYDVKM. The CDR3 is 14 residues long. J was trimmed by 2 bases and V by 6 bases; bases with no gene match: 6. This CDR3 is CASRAGQQNYGYTF. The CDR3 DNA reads TGTGCCAGCAGGGCGGGACAGCAAAACTATGGCTACACCTTC.

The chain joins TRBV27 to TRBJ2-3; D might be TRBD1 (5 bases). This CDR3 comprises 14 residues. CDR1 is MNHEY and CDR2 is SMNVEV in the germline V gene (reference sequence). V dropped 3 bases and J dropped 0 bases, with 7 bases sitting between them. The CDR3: CASSFPGSTDTQYF. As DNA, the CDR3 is TGTGCCAGCAGTTTTCCAGGGAGCACAGATACGCAGTATTTT.

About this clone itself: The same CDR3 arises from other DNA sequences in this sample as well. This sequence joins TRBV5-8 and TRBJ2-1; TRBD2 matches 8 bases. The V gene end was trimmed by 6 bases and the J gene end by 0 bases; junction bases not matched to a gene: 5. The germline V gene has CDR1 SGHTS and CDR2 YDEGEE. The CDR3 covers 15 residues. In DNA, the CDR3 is TGTGCCAGCACCCTAAGCGGGAGCTCCTACAATGAGCAGTTCTTC. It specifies CASTLSGSSYNEQFF.

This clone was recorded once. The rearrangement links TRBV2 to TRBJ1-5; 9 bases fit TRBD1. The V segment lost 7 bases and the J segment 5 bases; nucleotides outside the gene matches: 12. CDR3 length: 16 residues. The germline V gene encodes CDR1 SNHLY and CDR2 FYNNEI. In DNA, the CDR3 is TGTGCCAGCAAACTGGACAGGGGAATTGTGGATCAGCCCCAGCATTTT. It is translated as CASKLDRGIVDQPQHF. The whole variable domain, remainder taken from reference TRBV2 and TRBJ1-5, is EPEVTQTPSHQVTQMGQEVILRCVPISNHLYFYWYRQILGQKVEFLVSFYNNEISEKSEIFDDQFSVERPDGSNFTLKIRSTKLEDSAMYFCASKLDRGIVDQPQHFGDGTRLSIL.

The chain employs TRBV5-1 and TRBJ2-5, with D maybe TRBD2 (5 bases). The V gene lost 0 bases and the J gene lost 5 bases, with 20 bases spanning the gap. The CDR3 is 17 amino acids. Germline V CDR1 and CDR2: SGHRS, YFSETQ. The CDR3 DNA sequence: TGCGCCAGCAGCTTGGATAGTCGACTGGAGGTAGGGGAGACCCAGTACTTC. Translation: CASSLDSRLEVGETQYF.

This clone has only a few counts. In DNA, the CDR3 is TGTGCCATCACGGACAGGGGAACGGGGACTGAAGCTTTCTTT. Encoded protein: CAITDRGTGTEAFF. The chain is built from TRBV10-3 and TRBJ1-1, with 9 positions matching TRBD1. V shed 7 bases and J 5 bases; nucleotides not matched to a gene: 8. Looked up from germline, CDR1 is ENHRY and CDR2 is SYGVKD. The length of the CDR3 is 14 residues.

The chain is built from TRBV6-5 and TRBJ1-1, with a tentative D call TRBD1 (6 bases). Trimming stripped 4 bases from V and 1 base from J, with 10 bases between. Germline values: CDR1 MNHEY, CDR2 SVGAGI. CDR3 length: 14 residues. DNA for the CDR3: TGTGCCAGCAGTTCCGGGGGGGCGAACACTGAAGCTTTCTTT. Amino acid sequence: CASSSGGANTEAFF.

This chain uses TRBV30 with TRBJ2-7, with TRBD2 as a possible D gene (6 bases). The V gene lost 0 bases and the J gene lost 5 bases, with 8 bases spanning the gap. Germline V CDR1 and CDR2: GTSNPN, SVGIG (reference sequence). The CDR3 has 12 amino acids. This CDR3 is CAWSVRGDEQYF. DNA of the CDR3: TGTGCCTGGAGTGTGCGGGGTGACGAGCAGTACTTC.